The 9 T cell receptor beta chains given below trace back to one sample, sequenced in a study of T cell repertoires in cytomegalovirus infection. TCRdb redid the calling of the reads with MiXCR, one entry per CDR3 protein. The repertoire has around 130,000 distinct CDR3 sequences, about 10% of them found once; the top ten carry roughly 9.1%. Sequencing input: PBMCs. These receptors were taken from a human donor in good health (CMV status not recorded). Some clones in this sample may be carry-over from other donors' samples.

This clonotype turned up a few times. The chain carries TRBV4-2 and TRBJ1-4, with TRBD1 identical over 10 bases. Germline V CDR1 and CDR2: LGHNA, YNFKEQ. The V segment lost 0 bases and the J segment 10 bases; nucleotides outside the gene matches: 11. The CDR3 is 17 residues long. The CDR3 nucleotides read TGTGCCAGCAGCCAAGATAGGGACAGGGGCCTAGGGGGAAAACTGTTTTTT. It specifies CASSQDRDRGLGGKLFF.

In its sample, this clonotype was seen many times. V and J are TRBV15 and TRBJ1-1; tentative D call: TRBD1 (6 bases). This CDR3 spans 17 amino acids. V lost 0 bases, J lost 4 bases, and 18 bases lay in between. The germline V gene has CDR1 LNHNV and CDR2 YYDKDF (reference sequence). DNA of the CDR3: TGTGCCACCAGCAGAGATCAAAGGACAGCGAGGTCCACTGAAGCTTTCTTT. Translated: CATSRDQRTARSTEAFF.

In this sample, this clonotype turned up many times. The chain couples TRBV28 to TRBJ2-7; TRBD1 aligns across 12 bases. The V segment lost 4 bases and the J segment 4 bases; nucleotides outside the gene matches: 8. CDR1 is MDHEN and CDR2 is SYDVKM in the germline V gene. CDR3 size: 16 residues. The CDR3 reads CASSSWDRGQGYEQYF. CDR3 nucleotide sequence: TGTGCCAGCAGTTCATGGGACAGGGGGCAAGGTTACGAGCAGTACTTC.

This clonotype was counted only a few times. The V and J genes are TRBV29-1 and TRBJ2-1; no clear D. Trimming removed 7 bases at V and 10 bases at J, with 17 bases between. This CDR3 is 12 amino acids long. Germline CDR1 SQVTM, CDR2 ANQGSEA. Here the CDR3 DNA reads TGCAGCGGGTTCCAACCGGGTACGGAGCAGTTCTTC. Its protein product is CSGFQPGTEQFF.

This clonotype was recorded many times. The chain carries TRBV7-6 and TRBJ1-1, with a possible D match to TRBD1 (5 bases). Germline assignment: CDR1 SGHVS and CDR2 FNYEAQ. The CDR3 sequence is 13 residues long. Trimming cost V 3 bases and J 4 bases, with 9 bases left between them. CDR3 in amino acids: CASSLQGTTEAFF. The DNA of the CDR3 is TGTGCCAGCAGCTTGCAGGGAACCACTGAAGCTTTCTTT.

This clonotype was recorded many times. The CDR3: CASSLGRGKIYEQYF. The CDR3 nucleotides read TGTGCCAGCAGCTTAGGCAGGGGCAAGATCTACGAGCAGTACTTC. The chain has TRBV7-2 and TRBJ2-7; D is perhaps TRBD1 (6 bases). Trimming took 1 base from V and 3 from J, leaving 13 bases between them. The CDR3 is 15 amino acids. The germline V gene has CDR1 SGHTA and CDR2 FQGNSA.

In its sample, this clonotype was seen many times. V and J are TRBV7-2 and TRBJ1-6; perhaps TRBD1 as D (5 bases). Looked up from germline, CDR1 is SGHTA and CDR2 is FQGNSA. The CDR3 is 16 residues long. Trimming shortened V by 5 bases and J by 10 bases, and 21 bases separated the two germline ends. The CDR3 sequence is CASSISSLGAGSPLHF. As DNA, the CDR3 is TGTGCCAGCAGCATATCCTCTCTAGGGGCTGGATCACCCCTCCACTTT. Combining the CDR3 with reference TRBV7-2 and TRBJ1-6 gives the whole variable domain GAGVSQSPSNKVTEKGKDVELRCDPISGHTALYWYRQSLGQGLEFLIYFQGNSAPDKSGLPSDRFSAERTGGSVSTLTIQRTQQEDSAVYLCASSISSLGAGSPLHFGNGTRLTVT.

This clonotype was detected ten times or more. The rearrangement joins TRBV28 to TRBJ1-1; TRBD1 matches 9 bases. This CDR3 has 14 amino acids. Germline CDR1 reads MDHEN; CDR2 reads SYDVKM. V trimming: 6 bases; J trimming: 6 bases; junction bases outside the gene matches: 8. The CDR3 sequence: CASRKQGAVAEAFF. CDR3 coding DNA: TGTGCCAGCAGAAAACAGGGGGCTGTCGCTGAAGCTTTCTTT.

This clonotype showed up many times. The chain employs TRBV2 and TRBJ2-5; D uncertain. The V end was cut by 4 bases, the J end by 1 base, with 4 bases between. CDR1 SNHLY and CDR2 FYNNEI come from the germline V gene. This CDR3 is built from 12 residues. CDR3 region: CASSAAQETQYF. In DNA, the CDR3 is TGTGCCAGCAGTGCGGCCCAAGAGACCCAGTACTTC.